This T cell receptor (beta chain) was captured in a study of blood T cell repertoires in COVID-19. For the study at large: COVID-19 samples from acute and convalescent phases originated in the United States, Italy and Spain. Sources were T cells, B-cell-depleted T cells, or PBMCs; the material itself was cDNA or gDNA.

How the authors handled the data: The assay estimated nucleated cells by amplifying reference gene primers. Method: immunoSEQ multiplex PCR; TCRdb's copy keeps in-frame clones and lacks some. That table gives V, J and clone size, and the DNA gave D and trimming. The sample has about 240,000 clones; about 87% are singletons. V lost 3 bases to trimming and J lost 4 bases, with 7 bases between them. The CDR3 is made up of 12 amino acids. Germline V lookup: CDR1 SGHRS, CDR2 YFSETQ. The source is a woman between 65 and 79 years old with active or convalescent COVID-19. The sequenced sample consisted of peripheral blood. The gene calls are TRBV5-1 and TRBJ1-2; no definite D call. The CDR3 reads CASSSTGYGYTF. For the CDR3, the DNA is TGCGCCAGCAGCTCGACGGGCTATGGCTACACCTTC.